Shown below are 17 T cell receptor beta chains from a single sample sequenced in a study of cytomegalovirus exposure and HLA in healthy donors. PCR was performed using 60 Vbeta and 13 Jbeta primers. The repertoire was sequenced with immunoSEQ multiplex PCR; TCRdb's copy has only in-frame clones and lacks some. The table lists around 40,000 clones, approximately 80% of them singletons. Sequenced input: PBMCs. The receptors were gathered from a man under 40 in good health and CMV-seronegative.

V and J are TRBV18 and TRBJ1-1; D unresolved. The CDR3 covers 13 residues. The germline V gene encodes CDR1 KGHSH and CDR2 LQKENI. V was clipped by 8 bases and J by 5 bases, with 15 bases between them. CDR3 sequence reads: CASTTQGRTEAFF. CDR3 nucleotides: TGTGCCAGCACCACCCAAGGCAGGACTGAAGCTTTCTTT.

The rearrangement uses TRBV6-5 and TRBJ2-3; 7 bases match TRBD2. The V gene's germline CDR1 is MNHEY and CDR2 SVGAGI. CDR3 length: 14 residues. J gave up 6 bases and V 2 bases, and 5 bases lay outside the gene matches. The CDR3 coding sequence is TGTGCCAGCAGTTACGCCTGGGGGGGGGATACGCAGTATTTT. This sequence encodes CASSYAWGGDTQYF.

The gene calls are TRBV7-3 and TRBJ2-1, with 7 bases lining up with TRBD1. Trimming cost V 5 bases and J 0 bases; bases outside gene matches: 4. The CDR3 sequence is 15 residues long. CDR1 and CDR2 (germline): SGHTA, FQGTGA. DNA of the CDR3: TGTGCCAGCAGCATACAGGGGAGCTCCTACAATGAGCAGTTCTTC. Translating gives CASSIQGSSYNEQFF.

The sample holds a few counts of this clone. The gene calls are TRBV5-1 and TRBJ2-6; the D is unclear. Between the trimmed V and J ends, which lost 4 bases and 1 base, there was a span of 3 bases. The CDR3 contains 13 residues. From germline, CDR1 is SGHRS and CDR2 YFSETQ. CDR3 in DNA: TGCGCCAGCAGCACTTCTGGGGCCAACGTCCTGACTTTC. Translation: CASSTSGANVLTF.

The rearrangement joins TRBV5-8 to TRBJ1-6; D uncertain. V was trimmed by 4 bases and J by 6 bases, leaving 14 bases between them. From germline, CDR1 is SGHTS and CDR2 YDEGEE. The length of the CDR3 is 15 residues. CDR3 loop: CASSHLRNTNSPLHF. CDR3 nucleotide sequence: TGTGCCAGCAGCCACCTCAGGAACACTAATTCACCCCTCCACTTT.

This clone was seen once. In nucleotides, the CDR3 is TGTGCCAGCAGCCAAGCCTCGGGGGGCGCTGAAGCTTTCTTT. It encodes CASSQASGGAEAFF. This rearrangement joins TRBV14 to TRBJ1-1; a possible D gene is TRBD1 (6 bases). CDR3 length: 14 amino acids. Germline V gene data show CDR1 as SGHDN and CDR2 as FVKESK. V gave up 1 base and J gave up 6 bases, with 12 bases separating them.

The chain joins TRBV7-3 to TRBJ1-1; TRBD1 agrees at 10 bases. Germline V gene lookup returns CDR1 SGHTA and CDR2 FQGTGA. With 5 bases clipped from V and 3 bases from J, the junction kept 12 bases outside the gene matches. There are 17 residues in the CDR3. The DNA of the CDR3 is TGTGCCAGCAGCGTAGGGACAGGGGCCACCTTGGACACTGAAGCTTTCTTT. Its translation: CASSVGTGATLDTEAFF. Full variable domain (outside the CDR3, taken from reference TRBV7-3 and TRBJ1-1): GAGVSQTPSNKVTEKGKYVELRCDPISGHTALYWYRQSLGQGPEFLIYFQGTGAADDSGLPNDRFFAVRPEGSVSTLKIQRTERGDSAVYLCASSVGTGATLDTEAFFGQGTRLTVV.

The chain recombines TRBV6-5 with TRBJ1-6; D is uncertain. Germline lookup yields CDR1 MNHEY and CDR2 SVGAGI. Trimming pared 6 bases from V and 6 bases from J, leaving 12 bases between. CDR3 length: 14 residues. The CDR3 bases are TGTGCCAGCAGACCTGACGGGTCTAATTCACCCCTCCACTTT. It codes for CASRPDGSNSPLHF.

This sequence joins TRBV18 and TRBJ2-3, with TRBD1 as a possible D gene (6 bases). The CDR3 has 17 amino acids. In germline, CDR1 is KGHSH, CDR2 LQKENI. V was trimmed by 4 bases and J by 2 bases, leaving 19 bases between them. The CDR3 here is CASSRNKIGGDTDTQYF. CDR3 in DNA: TGTGCCAGCTCACGCAACAAGATAGGGGGAGACACAGATACGCAGTATTTT.

This clone was picked up one time. The chain combines TRBV5-1 with TRBJ1-2, with 11 bases identical to TRBD1. Germline values: CDR1 SGHRS, CDR2 YFSETQ. The ends lost 3 bases at V and 8 bases at J; junction bases unmatched: 12. This CDR3 has 16 amino acids. The chain's CDR3 is CASSSSTGQGVGGYTF. The CDR3 DNA sequence: TGCGCCAGCAGCTCCAGCACGGGACAGGGGGTTGGAGGCTACACCTTC.

The V call is TRBV18, the J call TRBJ2-1, with TRBD1 matching over 8 bases. Unmatched junction bases numbered 5, after V lost 2 bases and J lost 8 bases. The germline V gene has CDR1 KGHSH and CDR2 LQKENI. The CDR3 sequence is 14 residues long. The CDR3 protein is CASSPRTGRDEQFF. The CDR3 DNA sequence: TGTGCCAGCTCACCAAGGACAGGGCGGGATGAGCAGTTCTTC.

The chain uses TRBV6-5 and TRBJ2-7; the match to TRBD1 covers 10 bases. The CDR3 covers 15 residues. Germline values: CDR1 MNHEY, CDR2 SVGAGI. Trimming cost V 6 bases and J 4 bases; bases outside gene matches: 9. CDR3 in DNA: TGTGCCAGCAGAGCCCAGACAGGGGGCATTTACGAGCAGTACTTC. It encodes CASRAQTGGIYEQYF.

V usage is TRBV10-2 and J usage is TRBJ2-4; 10 bases fit TRBD2. Trimming took 2 bases from V and 0 from J; bases not matched to a gene: 7. CDR1 WSHSY and CDR2 SAAADI come from the germline V gene. The CDR3 runs to 18 residues. CDR3: CASSERLAGDVAKNIQYF. CDR3 DNA: TGCGCCAGCAGTGAGAGGCTAGCGGGAGATGTAGCCAAAAACATTCAGTACTTC.

This chain joins TRBV5-1 and TRBJ2-2, with a possible D match to TRBD2 (5 bases). V shed 4 bases and J shed 6 bases, with 13 bases lying between them. CDR3 size: 14 residues. Germline CDR1 SGHRS, CDR2 YFSETQ. The CDR3 region has the DNA TGCGCCAGCAGCGCGTCGGGGAGCGCCGGGGAGCTGTTTTTT. Amino acids: CASSASGSAGELFF. Complete variable domain (other parts from reference TRBV5-1 and TRBJ2-2): KAGVTQTPRYLIKTRGQQVTLSCSPISGHRSVSWYQQTPGQGLQFLFEYFSETQRNKGNFPGRFSGRQFSNSRSEMNVSTLELGDSALYLCASSASGSAGELFFGEGSRLTVL.

This clone has just one count. The rearrangement uses TRBV15 and TRBJ1-1; possible D gene TRBD1, 6 bases. CDR1 is LNHNV and CDR2 is YYDKDF in the germline V gene (reference sequence). Trimming took off 8 bases at V and 3 bases at J, with 13 bases between the two ends. This CDR3 is 13 amino acids long. CDR3 in DNA: TGTGCCACCGAATACCACAGGGACACTGAAGCTTTCTTT. Its protein product is CATEYHRDTEAFF.

The chain combines TRBV2 with TRBJ2-7; TRBD2 matches at 8 bases. The CDR3 loop spans 15 amino acids. CDR1 SNHLY and CDR2 FYNNEI come from the germline V gene. The junction had 3 bases not matched to a gene; V was cut back by 0 bases and J by 2 bases. Here the CDR3 reads CASSEAGLGAYEQYF. The CDR3 DNA reads as TGTGCCAGCAGTGAAGCGGGACTAGGGGCCTACGAGCAGTACTTC.

The chain joins TRBV28 to TRBJ2-7; 7 bases fit TRBD1. Germline V gene lookup returns CDR1 MDHEN and CDR2 SYDVKM. V shed 4 bases, J shed 7 bases, and the junction held 13 bases outside the gene matches. This CDR3 contains 15 residues. CDR3 loop: CASSSYPDRAREQYF. CDR3 coding DNA: TGTGCCAGCAGTTCATATCCCGACAGGGCGAGGGAGCAGTACTTC.